One sample yielded the 16 T cell receptor beta chains listed below, sequenced in a study of T cell responses to AZD1222 COVID-19 vaccine. The data were produced by immunoSEQ multiplex PCR, yet TCRdb's version contains in-frame clones alone and is incomplete. Of tens of thousands of clones in the sample, 75% to 90% are singletons; the top ten hold 2% to 3%. Material: peripheral blood, obtained on day 0 of AZD1222 vaccination. The receptors shown here come from an adult in good health.

The chain carries TRBV6-5 and TRBJ2-1; D possibly corresponds to TRBD2 (6 bases). This CDR3 is built from 16 residues. Germline V lookup: CDR1 MNHEY, CDR2 SVGAGI. Trimming took off 0 bases at V and 4 bases at J, with 13 bases between the two ends. This CDR3 reads CASSYSSAGLYNEQFF. CDR3 nucleotides: TGTGCCAGCAGTTACTCTAGTGCGGGACTTTACAATGAGCAGTTCTTC.

The rearrangement joins TRBV30 to TRBJ1-3; no definite D call. Germline-derived CDR1 and CDR2 are GTSNPN and SVGIG (reference sequence). CDR3 size: 17 residues. V dropped 0 bases and J dropped 0 bases, with 15 bases sitting between them. CDR3 DNA sequence: TGTGCCTGGAGTGTCACCCTCCTAAGCAACTCTGGAAACACCATATATTTT. Protein sequence: CAWSVTLLSNSGNTIYF.

The chain uses TRBV27 and TRBJ2-1; TRBD2 matches 12 bases. The junction had 10 bases not matched to a gene; V was cut back by 6 bases and J by 7 bases. This CDR3 region has 16 residues. Germline CDR1 reads MNHEY; CDR2 reads SMNVEV (reference sequence). The CDR3 spells CASRQRTSGIPNEQFF. CDR3 in DNA: TGTGCCAGCAGACAGAGGACTAGCGGGATCCCAAATGAGCAGTTCTTC.

The J gene is TRBJ2-7, the V gene TRBV5-6; 10 nucleotides align to TRBD2. CDR1 SGHDT and CDR2 YYEEEE come from the germline V gene. This CDR3 contains 17 residues. The J segment lost 3 bases and the V segment lost 0 bases, leaving 9 bases of the junction unmatched. As DNA, the CDR3 is TGTGCCAGCAGCTTGGGGCCTAGCGGGAGTAGGGGCTACGAGCAGTACTTC. It encodes CASSLGPSGSRGYEQYF.

This chain links TRBV6-6 with TRBJ1-6; TRBD1 agrees at 9 bases. V lost 4 bases, J lost 11 bases, and 9 bases stayed unmatched. Germline lookup yields CDR1 MNHNY and CDR2 SVGAGI (reference sequence). The CDR3 consists of 15 residues. As DNA, the CDR3 is TGTGCCAGCAGTTGGACCGGGACAGGGACTACACCCCTCCACTTT. Encoded protein: CASSWTGTGTTPLHF.

This rearrangement joins TRBV6-6 to TRBJ1-4, with 9 bases that match TRBD1. CDR3 length equals 16 residues. V lost 11 bases, J lost 8 bases, and 18 bases stayed unmatched. Per the germline V gene, CDR1 is MNHNY and CDR2 is SVGAGI (reference sequence). The DNA for the CDR3 is TGTGCCGCGGGAGGAATTCAGGGACAGGGATGGGAAAAACTGTTTTTT. Translated, it gives CAAGGIQGQGWEKLFF.

This clone was counted a single time. V gene TRBV7-2 combines with J gene TRBJ1-1; D remains ambiguous. Germline values: CDR1 SGHTA, CDR2 FQGNSA. This CDR3 region has 11 residues. The V gene lost 0 bases and the J gene lost 4 bases, with 0 bases spanning the gap. The chain's CDR3 is CASSLATEAFF. Here the CDR3 DNA reads TGTGCCAGCAGCTTAGCCACTGAAGCTTTCTTT.

V is TRBV18 and J is TRBJ1-1; no clear D. The germline V and J ends were trimmed by 4 bases and 3 bases, with 21 bases remaining between them. This CDR3 spans 17 amino acids. Germline V gene data show CDR1 as KGHSH and CDR2 as LQKENI. As DNA, the CDR3 is TGTGCCAGCTCACTCTACCAAAAGACGGCAGGTCACACTGAAGCTTTCTTT. Its protein product is CASSLYQKTAGHTEAFF. The entire variable domain, with the rest obtained from reference TRBV18 and TRBJ1-1, is as follows: NAGVMQNPRHLVRRRGQEARLRCSPMKGHSHVYWYRQLPEEGLKFMVYLQKENIIDESGMPKERFSAEFPKEGPSILRIQQVVRGDSAAYFCASSLYQKTAGHTEAFFGQGTRLTVV.

The rearrangement uses TRBV28 and TRBJ1-3; D remains ambiguous. The CDR3 is 12 residues long. Looked up from germline, CDR1 is MDHEN and CDR2 is SYDVKM. V dropped 1 base and J dropped 4 bases, with 2 bases sitting between them. CDR3 loop: CASSLFGNTIYF. The CDR3 coding sequence is TGTGCCAGCAGTTTATTCGGAAACACCATATATTTT.

The rearrangement links TRBV5-8 to TRBJ1-4, with a tentative D call TRBD1 (5 bases). Germline V gene lookup returns CDR1 SGHTS and CDR2 YDEGEE. The CDR3 extends over 16 amino acids. Trimming shortened V by 3 bases and J by 7 bases, and 19 bases separated the two germline ends. CDR3 bases: TGTGCCAGCAGCTCTGTGGGGCCGAGAGGAGGTGAAAAACTGTTTTTT. It codes for CASSSVGPRGGEKLFF.

This clone has a handful of counts. The rearrangement joins TRBV7-9 to TRBJ2-1; D gene uncertain. CDR3 length: 12 residues. Germline V lookup: CDR1 SEHNR, CDR2 FQNEAQ (reference sequence). V gave up 2 bases and J gave up 7 bases, with 6 bases separating them. The CDR3 region has the DNA TGTGCCAGCAGCTTATTTGGGAATGAGCAGTTCTTC. It specifies CASSLFGNEQFF.

The V and J genes are TRBV9 and TRBJ2-5; no clear D. With 0 bases removed from V and 5 bases from J, the gap between germline ends came to 20 bases. The CDR3 is 17 residues long. Germline V gene lookup returns CDR1 SGDLS and CDR2 YYNGEE. The CDR3 reads CASSVGSSSFPTETQYF. The CDR3 DNA sequence: TGTGCCAGCAGCGTAGGCAGTAGCAGTTTTCCCACCGAGACCCAGTACTTC.

The gene calls are TRBV24-1 and TRBJ1-2; D is unclear. The germline V gene encodes CDR1 KGHDR and CDR2 SFDVKD. Trimming left V 6 bases short and J 4 bases short, with 11 bases between. The CDR3 extends over 13 amino acids. The CDR3 region is CATSSREGYGYTF. As DNA, the CDR3 is TGTGCCACCAGTTCGCGGGAGGGCTATGGCTACACCTTC.

This chain joins TRBV7-9 and TRBJ1-2; D unclear. The germline V gene has CDR1 SEHNR and CDR2 FQNEAQ (reference sequence). The CDR3 runs to 15 residues. V was shortened by 7 bases and J by 4 bases, with 19 bases between the two germline ends. The CDR3 nucleotides read TGTGCCAGCACCCATTTCTCCGGCTACACCTATGGCTACACCTTC. It is translated as CASTHFSGYTYGYTF.

The chain uses TRBV12-3 or TRBV12-4 and TRBJ2-7; D remains ambiguous. V lost 0 bases, J lost 2 bases, and 2 bases lay in between. There are 12 residues in the CDR3. DNA of the CDR3: TGTGCCAGCAGTTTAGCGGCCTACGAGCAGTACTTC. Its translation is CASSLAAYEQYF.

The chain couples TRBV18 to TRBJ1-4, with 9 bases identical to TRBD1. After removal of 6 bases from V and 6 bases from J, the junction contained 5 bases not matched to a gene. Looked up from germline, CDR1 is KGHSH and CDR2 is LQKENI. The CDR3 is made up of 14 amino acids. CDR3 sequence reads: CASSRDREDEKLFF. CDR3 DNA: TGTGCCAGCTCGCGGGACAGGGAGGATGAAAAACTGTTTTTT. The full variable domain, in which reference TRBV18 and TRBJ1-4 provide the parts outside the CDR3, is NAGVMQNPRHLVRRRGQEARLRCSPMKGHSHVYWYRQLPEEGLKFMVYLQKENIIDESGMPKERFSAEFPKEGPSILRIQQVVRGDSAAYFCASSRDREDEKLFFGSGTQLSVL.